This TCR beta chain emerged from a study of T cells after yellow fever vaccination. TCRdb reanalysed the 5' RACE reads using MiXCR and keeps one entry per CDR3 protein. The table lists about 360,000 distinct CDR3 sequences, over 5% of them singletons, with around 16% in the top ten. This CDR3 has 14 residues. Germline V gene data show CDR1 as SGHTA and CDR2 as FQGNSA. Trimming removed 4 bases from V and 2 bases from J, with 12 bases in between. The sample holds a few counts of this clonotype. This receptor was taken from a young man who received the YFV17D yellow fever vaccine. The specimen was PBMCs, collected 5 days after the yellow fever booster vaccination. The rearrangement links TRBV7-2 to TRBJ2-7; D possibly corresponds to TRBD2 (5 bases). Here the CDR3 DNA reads TGTGCCAGCAGCTCGGGAATACCTCCCTACGAGCAGTACTTC. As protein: CASSSGIPPYEQYF. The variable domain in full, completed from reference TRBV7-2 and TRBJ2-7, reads GAGVSQSPSNKVTEKGKDVELRCDPISGHTALYWYRQSLGQGLEFLIYFQGNSAPDKSGLPSDRFSAERTGGSVSTLTIQRTQQEDSAVYLCASSSGIPPYEQYFGPGTRLTVT.